A selection of T cell receptor beta chains follows, all from one sample in a study of blood T cell repertoires in COVID-19. Generated by immunoSEQ multiplex PCR, the TCRdb table keeps only in-frame clones and is missing some. The sample contains some 24,000 clones, 89% of which appear only once. Sequenced material: peripheral blood. These receptors all come from a human donor in a cohort sampled during active COVID-19. Each CDR3 is given without its conserved first and last residue.

j_call v_call cdr3_aa
TRBJ2-7 TRBV5-1 ASSLGLATYEQY
TRBJ2-7 TRBV5-1 ASSFSGREDEQY
TRBJ2-2 TRBV11-3 ASSLGFYRGTGELF
TRBJ2-5 TRBV6-5 ASSYRDRGWQETQY
TRBJ1-4 TRBV5-6 ASSLSGRLNEKLF
TRBJ2-7 TRBV25-1 ASAVSREQY
TRBJ2-5 TRBV4-1 ASSHLTKGVETQY
TRBJ1-3 TRBV4-2 ASSQDTQNSGNTIY
TRBJ2-5 TRBV28 ASSLFTSRDIETQY
TRBJ1-5 TRBV19 ASSRAGGLHQPQH
TRBJ2-1 TRBV11-2 ASSSSFSSGIYEQF
TRBJ2-7 TRBV28 ASITTGGAHYEQY
TRBJ2-7 TRBV7-2 ATGYEQY
TRBJ2-5 TRBV6-5 ASHRVSGETQY
TRBJ2-1 TRBV28 ASSETGQYNEQF
TRBJ2-7 TRBV19 ASSIAAGAEQY
TRBJ2-5 TRBV4-1 ASSQDPNLAGGQETQY
TRBJ2-7 TRBV7-2 ASSLASSGGISEQY
TRBJ2-5 TRBV7-8 ASSSLAGAVKETQY
TRBJ2-3 TRBV7-9 ASSFGQGAADTQY
TRBJ1-5 TRBV19 ASSTRRITNQPQH
TRBJ1-2 TRBV3-1/TRBV3-2 ASRQGARGYT
TRBJ1-2 TRBV27 ASSRAGNYGYT
TRBJ1-2 TRBV3-1/TRBV3-2 ASSLTGKHGYT
TRBJ2-7 TRBV11-3 VRVAVSSYEQY
TRBJ1-1 TRBV5-4 ASSYPNRGGSEAF